The 18 T cell receptor beta chains below all came from one sample that was sequenced in a study of blood T cell repertoires in COVID-19. Assay: immunoSEQ multiplex PCR; the TCRdb copy retains only in-frame clones and omits some. Of about 140,000 clones in the sample, roughly four fifths were seen once. The sample consisted of peripheral blood. The receptors stem from a woman in her fifties or sixties with active or convalescent COVID-19.

The rearrangement uses TRBV10-3 and TRBJ1-1; 7 bases agree with TRBD1. J lost 2 bases, V lost 2 bases, and 5 bases had no gene match. CDR1 is ENHRY, CDR2 SYGVKD, per germline. The CDR3 covers 15 residues. The CDR3 is CAISEQGTDNTEAFF. CDR3 in DNA: TGTGCCATCAGTGAGCAAGGGACAGATAACACTGAAGCTTTCTTT.

The genes are TRBV7-2 and TRBJ1-3, with a possible D match to TRBD1 (5 bases). Looked up from germline, CDR1 is SGHTA and CDR2 is FQGNSA. V was clipped by 5 bases and J by 4 bases, with 15 bases between them. CDR3 length: 15 amino acids. The CDR3 nucleotides are TGTGCCAGCAGCCCCGATCAGGGTCAGGGAAACACCATATATTTT. Residues: CASSPDQGQGNTIYF.

This clone was detected only once. V is TRBV2 and J is TRBJ2-7; 9 bases map to TRBD2. The CDR3 totals 14 residues. Trimming took 6 bases from V and 5 from J; bases not matched to a gene: 8. The germline V gene encodes CDR1 SNHLY and CDR2 FYNNEI. The CDR3 loop reads CASRIAGEPHEQYF. The CDR3 region has the DNA TGTGCCAGCAGGATAGCGGGAGAACCCCACGAGCAGTACTTC.

This chain joins TRBV24-1 and TRBJ1-5, with unresolved D. Trimming took 5 bases from V and 0 from J, leaving 10 bases between them. Germline CDR1 is KGHDR and CDR2 is SFDVKD. The CDR3 length is 15 residues. The CDR3 reads CATSVADHSNQPQHF. The CDR3 DNA sequence: TGTGCCACCAGTGTGGCAGATCATAGCAATCAGCCCCAGCATTTT.

The chain joins TRBV28 to TRBJ1-1; 7 bases line up with TRBD1. This CDR3 has 16 residues. CDR1 is MDHEN, CDR2 SYDVKM, per germline. V was clipped by 1 base and J by 0 bases; unmatched bases: 5. This CDR3 is CASSLLARGLNTEAFF. CDR3 bases: TGTGCCAGCAGTTTATTAGCCAGGGGGTTGAACACTGAAGCTTTCTTT.

The chain has TRBV10-1 and TRBJ2-1, with 8 bases that match TRBD1. J gave up 5 bases and V 3 bases, and 12 bases lay outside the gene matches. Germline CDR1 WNHNN, CDR2 SYGVQD (reference sequence). The CDR3 is 17 residues long. DNA of the CDR3: TGCGCCAGCAGTGAACCGGGACAGGCCCGGCCCGACAATGAGCAGTTCTTC. This sequence encodes CASSEPGQARPDNEQFF.

The chain carries TRBV7-9 and TRBJ1-6; 9 bases map to TRBD1. CDR3 length: 13 residues. Per germline, CDR1 SEHNR and CDR2 FQNEAQ (reference sequence). Trimming removed 8 bases from V and 10 bases from J; junction bases left unmatched: 6. This CDR3 reads CASRGTGRSPLHF. Written as DNA, the CDR3 is TGTGCCAGCCGAGGGACAGGGCGATCACCCCTCCACTTT.

The chain employs TRBV5-1 and TRBJ1-1; D may be TRBD1 (6 bases). V dropped 4 bases and J dropped 1 base, with 14 bases sitting between them. CDR1 is SGHRS and CDR2 is YFSETQ in the germline V gene. The length of the CDR3 is 15 residues. CDR3 DNA sequence: TGCGCCAGCAGCACGACAGGTAGGGGGAACACTGAAGCTTTCTTT. Its protein is CASSTTGRGNTEAFF.

CDR3 bases: TGCGCCAGCAGCTTGGACGGGGGGCCTTCCTACAATGAGCAGTTCTTC. It specifies CASSLDGGPSYNEQFF. The chain couples TRBV5-1 to TRBJ2-1; TRBD2 might be the D (7 bases). Trimming removed 0 bases at V and 1 base at J, with 11 bases between. The CDR3 is made up of 16 amino acids. Germline V CDR1 and CDR2: SGHRS, YFSETQ. The whole variable domain, remainder taken from reference TRBV5-1 and TRBJ2-1, is KAGVTQTPRYLIKTRGQQVTLSCSPISGHRSVSWYQQTPGQGLQFLFEYFSETQRNKGNFPGRFSGRQFSNSRSEMNVSTLELGDSALYLCASSLDGGPSYNEQFFGPGTRLTVL.

The J gene is TRBJ2-4, the V gene TRBV7-3, with 7 bases matching TRBD1. CDR3 length equals 13 residues. Germline V CDR1 and CDR2: SGHTA, FQGTGA. With 3 bases clipped from V and 15 bases from J, the junction kept 11 bases outside the gene matches. In DNA, the CDR3 is TGTGCCAGCAGCTTCGCCGGACAGGCCGTTCGGTACTTC. It yields the protein CASSFAGQAVRYF.

The genes are TRBV19 and TRBJ2-5, with a possible D match to TRBD2 (5 bases). Per germline, CDR1 LNHDA and CDR2 SQIVND (reference sequence). The CDR3 sequence is 16 residues long. The V gene lost 5 bases and the J gene lost 6 bases, with 22 bases spanning the gap. The CDR3 loop reads CASSQTPRASLQTQYF. CDR3 coding DNA: TGTGCCAGTAGTCAAACCCCGCGGGCTAGTCTGCAGACCCAGTACTTC.

The chain joins TRBV18 to TRBJ1-1; a weak D match, TRBD1 (6 bases). V gave up 4 bases and J gave up 1 base, with 10 bases separating them. Germline V gene lookup returns CDR1 KGHSH and CDR2 LQKENI. There are 14 residues in the CDR3. The CDR3 DNA reads TGTGCCAGCTCACAACAGGGTAAGAACACTGAAGCTTTCTTT. This encodes CASSQQGKNTEAFF.

The chain couples TRBV7-7 to TRBJ2-2; D is perhaps TRBD2 (5 bases). Trimming stripped 7 bases from V and 5 bases from J, with 14 bases between. The CDR3 spans 14 residues. CDR1 is SSHAT and CDR2 is FNYEAQ in the germline V gene (reference sequence). The CDR3: CASTIPSGTGELFF. CDR3 in DNA: TGTGCCAGCACCATACCCAGCGGAACCGGGGAGCTGTTTTTT.

This clone was seen once. The chain combines TRBV30 with TRBJ1-1; 9 positions agree with TRBD1. The CDR3 runs 14 residues. V shed 1 base, J shed 4 bases, and the junction held 4 bases outside the gene matches. Germline CDR1 GTSNPN, CDR2 SVGIG (reference sequence). In DNA, the CDR3 is TGTGCCTGGAGTGATGTGGGACAGGGCACTGAAGCTTTCTTT. Translated, it gives CAWSDVGQGTEAFF.

The chain joins TRBV2 to TRBJ1-2; 12 positions agree with TRBD1. The CDR3 has 16 amino acids. Per germline, CDR1 SNHLY and CDR2 FYNNEI. Trimming cost V 7 bases and J 5 bases; bases outside gene matches: 11. The CDR3: CASTQGTGGTSYGYTF. CDR3 bases: TGTGCCAGCACCCAAGGGACAGGGGGCACCTCATATGGCTACACCTTC.

This chain connects TRBV6-2 or TRBV6-3 to TRBJ1-1, with D perhaps TRBD1 (6 bases). Germline V gene lookup returns CDR1 MNHEY and CDR2 SVGEGT. The CDR3 extends over 15 amino acids. Trimming removed 2 bases from V and 3 bases from J, with 13 bases in between. DNA of the CDR3: TGTGCCAGCAGTTACGGGGGAAGGGGGTACACTGAAGCTTTCTTT. It codes for CASSYGGRGYTEAFF.

This rearrangement joins TRBV6-2 or TRBV6-3 to TRBJ2-1; D is perhaps TRBD2 (6 bases). CDR3 length equals 11 residues. With 5 bases removed from V and 9 bases from J, the gap between germline ends came to 8 bases. The germline CDR1 and CDR2 sequences are MNHEY and SVGEGT. The CDR3 protein is CASSLAFEQFF. CDR3 in DNA: TGTGCCAGCAGTCTAGCGTTTGAGCAGTTCTTC.

This clone was recorded a few times. This chain connects TRBV7-9 to TRBJ2-1, with D maybe TRBD2 (6 bases). Germline V CDR1 and CDR2: SEHNR, FQNEAQ (reference sequence). Trimming cost V 5 bases and J 9 bases, with 8 bases left between them. The CDR3 has 11 residues. Here the CDR3 reads CASSRGGEQFF. CDR3 sequence (DNA): TGTGCCAGCAGCCGGGGAGGTGAGCAGTTCTTC. The variable domain in full, completed from reference TRBV7-9 and TRBJ2-1, reads DTGVSQNPRHKITKRGQNVTFRCDPISEHNRLYWYRQTLGQGPEFLTYFQNEAQLEKSRLLSDRFSAERPKGSFSTLEIQRTEQGDSAMYLCASSRGGEQFFGPGTRLTVL.